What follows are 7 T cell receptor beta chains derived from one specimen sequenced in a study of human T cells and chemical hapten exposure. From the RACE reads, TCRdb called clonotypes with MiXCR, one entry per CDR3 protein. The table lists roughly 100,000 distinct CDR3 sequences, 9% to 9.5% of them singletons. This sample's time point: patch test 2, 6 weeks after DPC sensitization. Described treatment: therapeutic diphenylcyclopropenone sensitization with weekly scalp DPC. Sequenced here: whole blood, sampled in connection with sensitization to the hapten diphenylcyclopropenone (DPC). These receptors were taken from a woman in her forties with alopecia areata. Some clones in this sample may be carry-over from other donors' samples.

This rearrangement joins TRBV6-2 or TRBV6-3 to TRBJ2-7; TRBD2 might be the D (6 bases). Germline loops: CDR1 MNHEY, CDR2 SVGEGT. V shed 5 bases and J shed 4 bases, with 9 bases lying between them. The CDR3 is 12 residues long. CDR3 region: CASSKRGYEQYF. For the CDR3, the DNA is TGTGCCAGCAGTAAACGGGGGTACGAGCAGTACTTC.

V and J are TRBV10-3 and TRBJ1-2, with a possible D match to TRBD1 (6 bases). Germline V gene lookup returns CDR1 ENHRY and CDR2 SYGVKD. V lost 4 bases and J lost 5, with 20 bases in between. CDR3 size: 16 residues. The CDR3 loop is CAISGRRTGYEYGYTF. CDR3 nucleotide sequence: TGTGCCATCAGTGGACGGAGAACAGGGTACGAGTATGGCTACACCTTC.

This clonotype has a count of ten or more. Written as DNA, the CDR3 is TGCAGCGTTCCGGGACTAGCGGGAGGTAGGGATACGCAGTATTTT. As protein: CSVPGLAGGRDTQYF. The rearrangement uses TRBV29-1 and TRBJ2-3; 15 bases are shared with TRBD2. Germline V gene data show CDR1 as SQVTM and CDR2 as ANQGSEA. This CDR3 comprises 15 residues. With 5 bases clipped from V and 6 bases from J, the junction kept 6 bases outside the gene matches.

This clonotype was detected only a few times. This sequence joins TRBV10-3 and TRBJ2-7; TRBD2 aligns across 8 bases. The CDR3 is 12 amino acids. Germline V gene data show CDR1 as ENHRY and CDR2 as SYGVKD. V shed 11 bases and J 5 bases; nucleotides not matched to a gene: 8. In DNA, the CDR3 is TGTGCCGCCTCGGGAGGGGGGGACGAGCAGTACTTC. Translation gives CAASGGGDEQYF.

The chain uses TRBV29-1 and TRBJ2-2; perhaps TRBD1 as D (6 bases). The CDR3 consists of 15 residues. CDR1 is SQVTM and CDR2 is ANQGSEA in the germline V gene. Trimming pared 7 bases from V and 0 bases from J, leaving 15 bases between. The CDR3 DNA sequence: TGCAGCGCCTTAGACAGGACACCGAACACCGGGGAGCTGTTTTTT. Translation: CSALDRTPNTGELFF.

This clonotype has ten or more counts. The CDR3 region has the DNA TGTGCCATCAATAGAGAGACTAGCGGGAGTAAAAGGACCCTTTACAATGAGCAGTTCTTC. The encoded protein is CAINRETSGSKRTLYNEQFF. The rearrangement joins TRBV10-3 to TRBJ2-1; 12 bases match TRBD2. Germline CDR1 is ENHRY and CDR2 is SYGVKD. CDR3 length: 20 amino acids. J lost 4 bases, V lost 7 bases, and 20 bases had no gene match.

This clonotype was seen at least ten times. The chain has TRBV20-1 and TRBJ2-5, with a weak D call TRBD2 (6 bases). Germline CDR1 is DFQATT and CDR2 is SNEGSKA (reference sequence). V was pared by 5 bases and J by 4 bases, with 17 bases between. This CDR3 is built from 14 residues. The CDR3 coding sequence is TGCAGTGCTCGCAGACTAGACGGGTCAGAGACCCAGTACTTC. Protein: CSARRLDGSETQYF.